This T cell receptor beta chain was sequenced during a study of cytomegalovirus exposure and HLA in healthy donors. Findings and limits, study-wide: Most observed TCR sequences were rare, whereas some public TCRs were detected in many donors. TCR beta V- and J-gene trimming was later associated with a missense DCLRE1C variant. Within an earlier analysis, most TCR beta V segments proved productive either about 87% or about 30% of the time.

A word on this clone: As yet, its antigen is unknown.

Primers included in the PCR were 60 Vbeta and 13 Jbeta primers. Clones were read by immunoSEQ multiplex PCR, and TCRdb kept only the in-frame ones, dropping some. Its table records 45,000 or so clones. This receptor was obtained from a male donor in good health and CMV-seronegative. The sequencing sample was made of PBMCs.

The CDR3 sequence: CASSDSGLVSSYNEQFF. As DNA, the CDR3 is TGCGCCAGCAGTGATTCGGGACTAGTTTCCTCCTACAATGAGCAGTTCTTC. The rearrangement joins TRBV10-1 to TRBJ2-1; 8 bases line up with TRBD2. The CDR3 extends over 17 amino acids. Germline V gives CDR1 WNHNN, CDR2 SYGVQD (reference sequence). Losses at the gene ends were 3 bases for V and 0 bases for J; bases not matched to a gene: 7.